This T cell receptor beta chain was sequenced during a study of blood T cell repertoires in COVID-19. About the research overall: Sites across the United States, Italy and Spain contributed samples from acute and convalescent COVID-19. The analysed material was cDNA or gDNA that came from T cells, B-cell-depleted T cells, or PBMCs.

Generated by immunoSEQ multiplex PCR, the TCRdb table keeps only in-frame clones and is missing some. Here the sample spans about 78,000 clones, around 91% being singletons. The V gene's germline CDR1 is LNHNV and CDR2 YYDKDF (reference sequence). This CDR3 region has 13 residues. The V gene lost 4 bases and the J gene lost 1 base, with 4 bases spanning the gap. The V call is TRBV15, the J call TRBJ2-2; D is unresolved. This TCR derives from a woman between 50 and 59 years old in a cohort sampled during active COVID-19. Sequenced material: peripheral blood. CDR3 bases: TGTGCCACCAGCACGGGGAACACCGGGGAGCTGTTTTTT. It specifies CATSTGNTGELFF.